What follows are 7 T cell receptor beta chains derived from one specimen sequenced in a study of T cell responses to AZD1222 COVID-19 vaccine. Profiled with immunoSEQ multiplex PCR; TCRdb holds only in-frame clones, not every one. The sample shows around 35,000 clones, 75% to 90% of them seen only once. The sequencing used peripheral blood, collected on day 0 of AZD1222 vaccination. Every receptor here comes from an adult in good health.

In this sample, this clone turned up once. The chain uses TRBV2 and TRBJ2-7; 8 bases agree with TRBD1. The trim removed 4 bases at V and 4 bases at J, leaving 6 bases unmatched. The CDR3 extends over 14 amino acids. Germline V gene lookup returns CDR1 SNHLY and CDR2 FYNNEI. The DNA of the CDR3 is TGTGCCAGCAGTGGCAGGGGGCAGATATACGAGCAGTACTTC. Protein product: CASSGRGQIYEQYF.

The chain carries TRBV25-1 and TRBJ1-1; TRBD1 might be the D (6 bases). V dropped 4 bases and J dropped 3 bases, with 18 bases sitting between them. Per the germline V gene, CDR1 is MGHDK and CDR2 is SYGVNS. The CDR3 totals 16 residues. CDR3 amino acids: CASSVNRDRYYTEAFF. In DNA form, the CDR3 reads TGTGCCAGCAGTGTAAACAGGGACCGTTACTACACTGAAGCTTTCTTT.

This chain links TRBV2 with TRBJ2-3; 8 positions match TRBD1. V shed 8 bases, J shed 1 base, and the junction held 8 bases outside the gene matches. The CDR3 runs 15 residues. The germline V gene has CDR1 SNHLY and CDR2 FYNNEI. CDR3 DNA: TGTGCCAGCCGGCTAGCACAGGGGGGCACAGATACGCAGTATTTT. It specifies CASRLAQGGTDTQYF.

The chain uses TRBV29-1 and TRBJ1-2, with D perhaps matching TRBD1 (6 bases). Trimming removed 1 base at V and 3 bases at J, with 9 bases between. In germline, CDR1 is SQVTM, CDR2 ANQGSEA. This CDR3 has 13 residues. CDR3 DNA: TGCAGCGTTGAAGGGGGACATGACTATGGCTACACCTTC. The encoded protein is CSVEGGHDYGYTF.

As DNA, the CDR3 is TGTGCCAGCAGCCGGGACTACCCCTACGAGCAGTACTTC. Residues: CASSRDYPYEQYF. The chain employs TRBV5-6 and TRBJ2-7; TRBD2 matches at 7 bases. The V segment lost 4 bases and the J segment 2 bases; nucleotides outside the gene matches: 3. CDR3 size: 13 residues. CDR1 and CDR2 (germline): SGHDT, YYEEEE. Combining the CDR3 with reference TRBV5-6 and TRBJ2-7 gives the whole variable domain DAGVTQSPTHLIKTRGQQVTLRCSPKSGHDTVSWYQQALGQGPQFIFQYYEEEERQRGNFPDRFSGHQFPNYSSELNVNALLLGDSALYLCASSRDYPYEQYFGPGTRLTVT.

The genes are TRBV5-6 and TRBJ1-2, with TRBD1 identical over 7 bases. The germline CDR1 and CDR2 sequences are SGHDT and YYEEEE. J was trimmed by 4 bases and V by 2 bases; bases with no gene match: 11. The length of the CDR3 is 16 residues. The CDR3 bases are TGTGCCAGCAGCTTTAACCCGACAGGGCTGGGCTATGGCTACACCTTC. Amino acids: CASSFNPTGLGYGYTF.

This clone has more than one count but fewer than ten. The chain combines TRBV5-8 with TRBJ1-5; no definite D call. The CDR3 sequence is 11 residues long. The V end was cut by 0 bases, the J end by 9 bases, with 4 bases between. The germline gives CDR1 SGHTS, CDR2 YDEGEE. Here the CDR3 reads CASSLGPPQHF. The DNA for the CDR3 is TGTGCCAGCAGCTTGGGACCGCCCCAGCATTTT.